This T cell receptor (beta chain) was identified in a study of T cell responses to AZD1222 COVID-19 vaccine. Study information: Pooling covered second doses at about 4 or about 12 weeks.

Study-level findings and limits: The donor group comprised mostly white British people and more females; the analysis possibly underestimated clonal diversity.

The CDR3 sequence is 12 residues long. Libraries were prepared by immunoSEQ multiplex PCR; TCRdb keeps only in-frame clonotypes and omits some of them. The sample includes around 110,000 clones, around nine tenths of them seen just once. As for this clone: Its cognate antigen is unknown.

This chain connects TRBV21-1 to TRBJ1-2. TRBV21-1 constitutes a pseudogene. This TCR came from an adult in good health. Sequencing used peripheral blood, obtained on day 0 of AZD1222 vaccination. The DNA of the CDR3 is TGTGCCAGCAGCAACATAGGGATCGGCTACACCTTC. This gives the protein CASSNIGIGYTF.